This T cell receptor beta chain originates from a study of control samples from healthy donors and cancer patients. The table came from immunoSEQ multiplex PCR; TCRdb's copy has only in-frame clones and leaves some out. This repertoire shows some 13,000 clones, about 76% found once; its top ten account for 8% to 9%. Per the germline V gene, CDR1 is KGHDR and CDR2 is SFDVKD. With 1 base removed from V and 4 bases from J, the gap between germline ends came to 4 bases. The CDR3 loop spans 13 amino acids. Notes on this clone: Distinct nucleotide sequences in the sample also encode this CDR3.

The receptor's source is a male donor with melanoma. Sample: formalin-fixed, paraffin-embedded tissue. The chain combines TRBV24-1 with TRBJ1-5; D not certain. The CDR3 spells CATSDFGNQPQHF. CDR3 nucleotide sequence: TGTGCCACCAGTGATTTTGGGAATCAGCCCCAGCATTTT.